The next 18 T cell receptor beta chains were all read from a single sample in a study of chemoradiotherapy in HPV16-positive cancers. Assay: immunoSEQ multiplex PCR; the TCRdb copy retains only in-frame clones and omits some. This table holds around 7,000 clones, 80% to 90% found once. The sequencing used tumor tissue, collected from a patient who underwent chemoradiotherapy. The receptors derive from a human donor with HPV-associated anogenital cancer.

This clone was detected only a few times. CDR3 region: CASSPGQETQYF. The CDR3 DNA sequence: TGCGCCAGCAGTCCGGGCCAAGAGACCCAGTACTTC. The chain uses TRBV5-1 and TRBJ2-5; no reliable D call. CDR3 size: 12 residues. The V end was cut by 5 bases, the J end by 1 base, with 6 bases between. Germline V gives CDR1 SGHRS, CDR2 YFSETQ.

The sample holds one count of this clone. This chain joins TRBV6-5 and TRBJ2-7, with TRBD1 identical over 7 bases. The CDR3 loop spans 14 amino acids. Germline lookup yields CDR1 MNHEY and CDR2 SVGAGI. The J segment lost 3 bases and the V segment lost 2 bases, leaving 4 bases of the junction unmatched. CDR3: CASSYGAGGYEQYF. The CDR3 DNA follows: TGTGCCAGCAGTTACGGGGCAGGGGGCTACGAGCAGTACTTC.

This clone has just one count. V usage is TRBV19 and J usage is TRBJ2-7; 10 nucleotides align to TRBD1. The CDR3 runs 15 residues. CDR1 is LNHDA and CDR2 is SQIVND in the germline V gene (reference sequence). The ends lost 7 bases at V and 6 bases at J; junction bases unmatched: 12. DNA of the CDR3: TGTGCCAGTACCCCACCGGGACAGGGGTCGTCCGAGCAGTACTTC. Residues: CASTPPGQGSSEQYF.

In its sample, this clone was seen once. The chain carries TRBV7-6 and TRBJ1-1, with D tentatively TRBD1 (6 bases). This CDR3 spans 14 amino acids. In germline, CDR1 is SGHVS, CDR2 FNYEAQ. The V end was cut by 5 bases, the J end by 11 bases, with 21 bases between. CDR3 region: CASSAGQDNTRAFF. The CDR3 coding sequence is TGTGCCAGCAGCGCGGGACAAGATAACACTCGTGCTTTCTTT.

J is TRBJ1-3 and V is TRBV28, with a possible D match to TRBD1 (5 bases). CDR1 is MDHEN and CDR2 is SYDVKM in the germline V gene. The CDR3 is 14 residues long. V lost 5 bases, J lost 1 base, and 9 bases lay in between. CDR3 residues: CASSRGGSGNTIYF. CDR3 sequence (DNA): TGTGCCAGCAGTCGGGGGGGTTCTGGAAACACCATATATTTT.

The chain is built from TRBV10-3 and TRBJ1-1; D is ambiguous. Germline lookup yields CDR1 ENHRY and CDR2 SYGVKD. V gave up 10 bases and J gave up 3 bases, with 15 bases separating them. This CDR3 is 13 amino acids long. CDR3 loop: CATTGSGDTEAFF. The CDR3 nucleotides are TGTGCCACCACCGGGTCTGGGGACACTGAAGCTTTCTTT.

The CDR3 DNA reads TGTGCCAGCAGCTTAGGCCGAACAAGGCAGGGAGCTTTCTTT. It encodes CASSLGRTRQGAFF. This sequence joins TRBV5-6 and TRBJ1-1, with TRBD1 as a possible D gene (5 bases). The germline V and J ends were trimmed by 2 bases and 10 bases, with 18 bases remaining between them. The CDR3 spans 14 residues. Germline CDR1 and CDR2: SGHDT and YYEEEE.

The chain couples TRBV2 to TRBJ2-5, with D hard to call. This CDR3 spans 13 amino acids. V was clipped by 8 bases and J by 1 base, with 11 bases between them. CDR1 is SNHLY and CDR2 is FYNNEI in the germline V gene. The CDR3 loop reads CASHRVSQETQYF. In DNA form, the CDR3 reads TGTGCCAGCCATAGGGTGTCCCAAGAGACCCAGTACTTC.

The chain joins TRBV5-6 to TRBJ1-5; unclear D gene. Germline assignment: CDR1 SGHDT and CDR2 YYEEEE. Trimming pared 1 base from V and 1 base from J, leaving 9 bases between. The CDR3 has 15 residues. The CDR3 here is CASSLYRRSNQPQHF. Written as DNA, the CDR3 is TGTGCCAGCAGCTTGTATCGGCGGAGCAATCAGCCCCAGCATTTT.

This chain joins TRBV28 and TRBJ1-1; possibly TRBD1 for D (6 bases). Germline-derived CDR1 and CDR2 are MDHEN and SYDVKM. V was cut by 2 bases and J by 7 bases, with 14 bases left in between. CDR3 size: 14 residues. The CDR3 DNA is TGTGCCAGCAGTTTAAAGGGGGAGATTGGTGAAGCTTTCTTT. As protein: CASSLKGEIGEAFF.

The gene calls are TRBV2 and TRBJ2-3; the D gene is possibly TRBD2 (6 bases). CDR1 is SNHLY, CDR2 FYNNEI, per germline. V was clipped by 8 bases and J by 4 bases, with 16 bases between them. This CDR3 region has 14 residues. CDR3 loop: CASRPGLPPDTQYF. The CDR3 DNA is TGTGCCAGCCGACCGGGACTCCCGCCAGATACGCAGTATTTT.

The chain employs TRBV5-1 and TRBJ1-1; D possibly corresponds to TRBD1 (6 bases). The CDR3 is made up of 15 amino acids. The ends were cut back, 2 bases at V and 0 bases at J, with 11 bases in the middle. Looked up from germline, CDR1 is SGHRS and CDR2 is YFSETQ. Here the CDR3 reads CASSLQGFLNTEAFF. Here the CDR3 DNA reads TGCGCCAGCAGCTTACAGGGATTTTTGAACACTGAAGCTTTCTTT.

The chain employs TRBV5-1 and TRBJ2-1; 13 positions match TRBD2. V was clipped by 4 bases and J by 8 bases; unmatched bases: 3. The germline V gene has CDR1 SGHRS and CDR2 YFSETQ. The CDR3 consists of 14 residues. The CDR3 DNA follows: TGCGCCAGCAGCACAGGGACTAGCGGGGATGAGCAGTTCTTC. Protein sequence: CASSTGTSGDEQFF.

CDR3 residues: CASSRSLGQPNEKLFF. CDR3 nucleotide sequence: TGCGCCAGCAGCCGGTCACTGGGACAGCCAAATGAAAAACTGTTTTTT. This chain uses TRBV4-1 with TRBJ1-4, with 7 bases fitting TRBD1. CDR1 and CDR2 from the germline V gene are MGHRA and YSYEKL. The CDR3 loop spans 16 amino acids. The trim removed 4 bases at V and 5 bases at J, leaving 10 bases unmatched.

The V call is TRBV27, the J call TRBJ1-2; 8 nucleotides align to TRBD1. CDR1 MNHEY and CDR2 SMNVEV come from the germline V gene (reference sequence). V trimming: 7 bases; J trimming: 8 bases; junction bases outside the gene matches: 12. This CDR3 comprises 14 residues. Here the CDR3 DNA reads TGTGCCAGCACAGGACAGGGAGGGCTAGGGGGCTACACCTTC. Translated, it gives CASTGQGGLGGYTF.

The chain uses TRBV7-3 and TRBJ1-1, with D perhaps TRBD1 (6 bases). Trimming took off 5 bases at V and 4 bases at J, with 17 bases between the two ends. This CDR3 spans 15 amino acids. Germline V CDR1 and CDR2: SGHTA, FQGTGA. CDR3 DNA: TGTGCCAGCAGCCCCCAGGACAGCCGGATCACTGAAGCTTTCTTT. The encoded protein is CASSPQDSRITEAFF.

This rearrangement joins TRBV7-9 to TRBJ1-1; D remains ambiguous. The CDR3 is made up of 14 amino acids. The germline V gene has CDR1 SEHNR and CDR2 FQNEAQ (reference sequence). The V and J ends lost 0 bases and 3 bases respectively, with 8 bases between them. CDR3: CASSLAARHTEAFF. The CDR3 nucleotides are TGTGCCAGCAGCTTAGCAGCTCGACACACTGAAGCTTTCTTT.

This chain uses TRBV5-1 with TRBJ1-4; weak D call: TRBD1 (6 bases). The CDR3 totals 15 residues. CDR1 is SGHRS and CDR2 is YFSETQ in the germline V gene. V lost 3 bases and J 6 bases, leaving 15 bases between the germline ends. The CDR3 loop reads CASSWGGAQDEKLFF. CDR3 nucleotides: TGCGCCAGCAGCTGGGGGGGCGCTCAGGATGAAAAACTGTTTTTT.